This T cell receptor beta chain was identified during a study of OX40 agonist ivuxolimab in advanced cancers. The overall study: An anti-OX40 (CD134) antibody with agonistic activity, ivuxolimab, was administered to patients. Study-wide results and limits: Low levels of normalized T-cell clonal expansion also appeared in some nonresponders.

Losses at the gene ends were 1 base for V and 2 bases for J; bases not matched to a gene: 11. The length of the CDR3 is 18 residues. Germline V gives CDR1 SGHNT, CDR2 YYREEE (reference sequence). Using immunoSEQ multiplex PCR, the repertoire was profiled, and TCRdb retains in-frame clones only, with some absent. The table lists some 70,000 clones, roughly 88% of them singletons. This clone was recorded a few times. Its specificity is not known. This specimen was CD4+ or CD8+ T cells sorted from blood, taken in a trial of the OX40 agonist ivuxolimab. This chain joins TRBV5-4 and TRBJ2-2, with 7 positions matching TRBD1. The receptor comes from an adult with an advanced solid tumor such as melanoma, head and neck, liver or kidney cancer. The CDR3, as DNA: TGTGCCAGCAGCTTGACGGTCCACAGGGGTAGAAACACCGGGGAGCTGTTTTTT. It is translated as CASSLTVHRGRNTGELFF.